These 19 T cell receptor beta chains originate from one sample sequenced in a study of shared clonotypes between healthy human individuals. CD45RO negativity and positive selection for CCR7 defined naive CD8 cells, a population that excluded terminally differentiated effector memory CD45RA+ cells. The table came from immunoSEQ multiplex PCR; TCRdb's copy has only in-frame clones and leaves some out. Counted here are over 2 million clones, less than 95% occurring once; the ten biggest clones make up around 1.1%. Sequencing was done on a sample of naive CD8+ T cells sorted from blood. These TCRs come from a man younger than 35 in good health.

This clone was observed a single time. V gene TRBV10-3 combines with J gene TRBJ2-7; TRBD1 matches 10 bases. From germline, CDR1 is ENHRY and CDR2 SYGVKD. With V trimmed by 7 bases and J by 4 bases, 1 base remained unmatched. This CDR3 is built from 12 residues. The CDR3 nucleotides read TGTGCCATCAAGGGACAGGGGTACGAGCAGTACTTC. It yields the protein CAIKGQGYEQYF.

The DNA of the CDR3 is TGTGCCAGCAGCCTAGGTGCGGGAGATGAGCAGTTCTTC. Protein sequence: CASSLGAGDEQFF. V is TRBV6-5 and J is TRBJ2-1; TRBD2 matches 7 bases. V shed 6 bases, J shed 8 bases, and the junction held 7 bases outside the gene matches. Germline V gene sequence: CDR1 MNHEY, CDR2 SVGAGI. This CDR3 contains 13 residues.

This CDR3 is CASSLKAGGEETQYF. The CDR3 region has the DNA TGTGCCAGCAGCTTAAAAGCGGGGGGCGAAGAGACCCAGTACTTC. The chain links TRBV13 to TRBJ2-5; TRBD2 matches 9 bases. The germline gives CDR1 PRHDT, CDR2 FYEKMQ (reference sequence). This CDR3 comprises 15 residues. The trim removed 2 bases at V and 3 bases at J, leaving 4 bases unmatched.

The gene calls are TRBV4-3 and TRBJ2-7, with D hard to call. The CDR3 has 16 amino acids. Per the germline V gene, CDR1 is LGHNA and CDR2 is YSLEER. The V end was cut by 0 bases, the J end by 2 bases, with 14 bases between. DNA for the CDR3: TGCGCCAGCAGCCAAGATAGGGCAGGAGACCCCTACGAGCAGTACTTC. This codes for CASSQDRAGDPYEQYF.

The chain recombines TRBV6-1 with TRBJ2-7, with unresolved D. This CDR3 has 13 amino acids. CDR1 and CDR2 (germline): MNHNS, SASEGT. Trimming cost V 5 bases and J 2 bases, with 10 bases left between them. The CDR3 DNA is TGTGCCAGCAGTCGCAGGAATACCTACGAGCAGTACTTC. This gives the protein CASSRRNTYEQYF.

The chain uses TRBV28 and TRBJ1-2; TRBD1 agrees at 7 bases. The V gene end was trimmed by 2 bases and the J gene end by 4 bases; junction bases not matched to a gene: 7. Germline CDR1 reads MDHEN; CDR2 reads SYDVKM. This CDR3 has 15 amino acids. CDR3 protein: CASSLETGFGYGYTF. The CDR3 bases are TGTGCCAGCAGTTTAGAGACAGGGTTCGGCTATGGCTACACCTTC.

The chain combines TRBV5-1 with TRBJ2-7; 10 nucleotides match TRBD2. The CDR3 consists of 16 residues. The germline V gene has CDR1 SGHRS and CDR2 YFSETQ. Trimming removed 4 bases from V and 2 bases from J; junction bases left unmatched: 9. CDR3 sequence reads: CASSPESGRGTYEQYF. The CDR3 DNA is TGCGCCAGCAGCCCGGAGAGCGGGAGGGGAACCTACGAGCAGTACTTC.

On this clone: Other nucleotide sequences in the sample specify the same CDR3. This sequence joins TRBV14 and TRBJ2-7; D gene unclear. Trimming stripped 5 bases from V and 0 bases from J, with 5 bases between. Germline V lookup: CDR1 SGHDN, CDR2 FVKESK. The CDR3 sequence is 12 residues long. The CDR3 nucleotides read TGTGCCAGCAGCTCTTCCTCCTACGAGCAGTACTTC. Protein: CASSSSSYEQYF. Filled out from reference TRBV14 and TRBJ2-7, the complete variable domain reads EAGVTQFPSHSVIEKGQTVTLRCDPISGHDNLYWYRRVMGKEIKFLLHFVKESKQDESGMPNNRFLAERTGGTYSTLKVQPAELEDSGVYFCASSSSSYEQYFGPGTRLTVT.

CDR3 coding DNA: TGCAGCGTTGAAGTTGGAGGGGCGTGGGCAGATACGCAGTATTTT. Amino acid sequence: CSVEVGGAWADTQYF. The rearrangement uses TRBV29-1 and TRBJ2-3; tentatively, D is TRBD2 (6 bases). The CDR3 has 15 amino acids. The germline V gene has CDR1 SQVTM and CDR2 ANQGSEA. V lost 1 base, J lost 4 bases, and 15 bases lay in between.

This clone showed up just once. CDR3 in DNA: TGTGCCAGCAGCCCCCCCGGAGCCGTATACAGTACCGGGGAGCTGTTTTTT. Its protein product is CASSPPGAVYSTGELFF. The chain joins TRBV11-3 to TRBJ2-2; D gene ambiguous. From germline, CDR1 is SGHNT and CDR2 YENEEA. Deletions cut 5 bases from V and 5 bases from J, with 21 bases between. The CDR3 is made up of 17 amino acids.

The chain recombines TRBV2 with TRBJ2-5; TRBD1 agrees at 9 bases. The CDR3 totals 14 residues. J gave up 5 bases and V 4 bases, and 5 bases lay outside the gene matches. The germline V gene encodes CDR1 SNHLY and CDR2 FYNNEI. The CDR3, as DNA: TGTGCCAGCAGTGCGACAGGGGGATGGGAGACCCAGTACTTC. Its translation: CASSATGGWETQYF.

V is TRBV29-1 and J is TRBJ2-3; 11 nucleotides agree with TRBD1. Germline V gives CDR1 SQVTM, CDR2 ANQGSEA. Trimming at V came to 7 bases and at J to 7 bases, leaving 7 bases not matched to a gene. This CDR3 is built from 13 residues. CDR3 nucleotides: TGCAGCGCTAGGACAGGGGGCGAGTATACGCAGTATTTT. Residues: CSARTGGEYTQYF.

CDR3 region: CASSLQGAYSPLHF. CDR3 DNA sequence: TGTGCCAGCAGTTTACAGGGGGCATATTCACCCCTCCACTTT. This rearrangement joins TRBV28 to TRBJ1-6; 8 bases match TRBD1. Germline V gene sequence: CDR1 MDHEN, CDR2 SYDVKM. V trimming: 2 bases; J trimming: 8 bases; junction bases outside the gene matches: 2. This CDR3 is built from 14 residues.

The chain recombines TRBV4-1 with TRBJ2-7, with TRBD2 identical over 7 bases. CDR3 size: 13 residues. Looked up from germline, CDR1 is MGHRA and CDR2 is YSYEKL. With V trimmed by 1 base and J by 6 bases, 3 bases remained unmatched. The CDR3 DNA reads as TGCGCCAGCAGCCAAGGACCTAGCGGCGAGCAGTACTTC. Its protein is CASSQGPSGEQYF.

This rearrangement joins TRBV4-3 to TRBJ2-3; 12 bases line up with TRBD2. Germline V gene lookup returns CDR1 LGHNA and CDR2 YSLEER. The ends lost 0 bases at V and 2 bases at J; junction bases unmatched: 6. The CDR3 runs to 18 residues. The CDR3 spells CASSQELWTSGTTDTQYF. In nucleotides, the CDR3 is TGCGCCAGCAGCCAAGAGCTTTGGACTAGCGGGACCACAGATACGCAGTATTTT.

The rearrangement joins TRBV7-9 to TRBJ2-7; TRBD2 matches at 7 bases. Germline trimming cut 7 bases from V and 1 base from J; bases unmatched to any gene: 10. Per germline, CDR1 SEHNR and CDR2 FQNEAQ (reference sequence). This CDR3 is 15 amino acids long. CDR3 nucleotide sequence: TGTGCCAGCACTCTAGGGGCTAGCGGTTCCTACGAGCAGTACTTC. Its translation is CASTLGASGSYEQYF.

The chain couples TRBV27 to TRBJ2-5; 10 nucleotides line up with TRBD1. Trimming cost V 3 bases and J 4 bases; bases outside gene matches: 2. This CDR3 region has 14 residues. Germline V gene sequence: CDR1 MNHEY, CDR2 SMNVEV (reference sequence). The CDR3 reads CASSLTGGRETQYF. For the CDR3, the DNA is TGTGCCAGCAGTTTGACAGGGGGCAGAGAGACCCAGTACTTC.

The rearrangement uses TRBV5-6 and TRBJ2-3, with 11 nucleotides matching TRBD2. There are 17 residues in the CDR3. Per germline, CDR1 SGHDT and CDR2 YYEEEE. The V and J ends lost 4 bases and 3 bases, in that order; junction bases with no gene match: 10. The chain's CDR3 is CASSVGLAEGITDTQYF. In DNA form, the CDR3 reads TGTGCCAGCAGCGTGGGACTAGCGGAGGGGATAACAGATACGCAGTATTTT.

This sequence joins TRBV2 and TRBJ2-5; maybe TRBD1 (6 bases). This CDR3 is 12 amino acids long. CDR1 and CDR2 (germline): SNHLY, FYNNEI. V lost 6 bases, J lost 5 bases, and 10 bases lay in between. DNA for the CDR3: TGTGCCAGCAGACAGGGTCGTGAGACCCAGTACTTC. It encodes CASRQGRETQYF.